One and the same sample provided the 23 T cell receptor beta chains below, sequenced in a study of technical replicates of blood from a few donors. Generated by immunoSEQ multiplex PCR, the TCRdb table keeps only in-frame clones and is missing some. The sample includes about 72,000 clones, about 90% seen only once; the top ten take roughly 0.41%. The sequencing sample was made of T cells isolated from PBMCs. All receptors derive from a human donor in good health.

V and J are TRBV7-2 and TRBJ1-5; no clear D. Germline V lookup: CDR1 SGHTA, CDR2 FQGNSA. Trimming removed 4 bases at V and 2 bases at J, with 12 bases between. This CDR3 has 15 residues. The CDR3 DNA is TGTGCCAGCAGCTCTGAGGGCTATCGCAATCAGCCCCAGCATTTT. As protein: CASSSEGYRNQPQHF.

The sample holds one count of this clone. V and J are TRBV18 and TRBJ1-4; no clear D. This CDR3 is 17 amino acids long. Germline V gene lookup returns CDR1 KGHSH and CDR2 LQKENI. Trimming shortened V by 3 bases and J by 5 bases, and 19 bases separated the two germline ends. DNA of the CDR3: TGTGCCAGCTCACCCCCTTTTTCGAGGGCTCGGAATGAAAAACTGTTTTTT. Its protein product is CASSPPFSRARNEKLFF.

The chain carries TRBV6-5 and TRBJ2-6; D not certain. The CDR3 totals 12 residues. V shed 8 bases and J shed 1 base, with 3 bases lying between them. Germline-derived CDR1 and CDR2 are MNHEY and SVGAGI. The CDR3 bases are TGTGCCAGCGTATCTGGGGCCAACGTCCTGACTTTC. Protein: CASVSGANVLTF.

The chain carries TRBV5-1 and TRBJ2-5, with a possible D match to TRBD2 (5 bases). The ends were cut back, 0 bases at V and 3 bases at J, with 12 bases in the middle. The CDR3 covers 15 residues. Germline V gene data show CDR1 as SGHRS and CDR2 as YFSETQ. The chain's CDR3 is CASSLDLFGEETQYF. The CDR3 DNA is TGCGCCAGCAGCTTGGACCTGTTCGGGGAAGAGACCCAGTACTTC. Based on the CDR3 plus reference TRBV5-1 and TRBJ2-5, the full variable domain is KAGVTQTPRYLIKTRGQQVTLSCSPISGHRSVSWYQQTPGQGLQFLFEYFSETQRNKGNFPGRFSGRQFSNSRSEMNVSTLELGDSALYLCASSLDLFGEETQYFGPGTRLLVL.

The chain carries TRBV6-1 and TRBJ2-7; TRBD2 matches 9 bases. The CDR3 extends over 15 amino acids. After removal of 2 bases from V and 3 bases from J, the junction contained 5 bases not matched to a gene. Germline CDR1 MNHNS, CDR2 SASEGT. The CDR3 sequence: CASSELQRGDYEQYF. CDR3 DNA: TGTGCCAGCAGTGAACTCCAGCGGGGGGACTACGAGCAGTACTTC.

This clone has only one observation. V gene TRBV28 combines with J gene TRBJ2-2, with 7 bases identical to TRBD1. The CDR3 length is 15 residues. Losses at the gene ends were 7 bases for V and 7 bases for J; bases not matched to a gene: 12. Germline CDR1 reads MDHEN; CDR2 reads SYDVKM. The DNA for the CDR3 is TGTGCCAGCAACAGTCTAAGGGGGCCTGGCGGGGAGCTGTTTTTT. Amino acids: CASNSLRGPGGELFF.

V is TRBV7-8 and J is TRBJ2-1; the D gene is possibly TRBD2 (5 bases). The CDR3 contains 15 residues. CDR1 is SGHVS and CDR2 is FQNEAQ in the germline V gene. Trimming shortened V by 6 bases and J by 5 bases, and 17 bases separated the two germline ends. CDR3 loop: CASSHEGQLHNEQFF. The CDR3 nucleotides are TGTGCCAGCAGTCATGAGGGCCAGCTCCACAATGAGCAGTTCTTC.

This clone occurred once. This chain joins TRBV7-2 and TRBJ2-1; D is possibly TRBD2 (6 bases). CDR3 length equals 12 residues. Between the trimmed V and J ends, which lost 5 bases and 10 bases, there was a span of 12 bases. CDR1 and CDR2 from the germline V gene are SGHTA and FQGNSA. The CDR3 here is CASSPGTGEQFF. CDR3 sequence (DNA): TGTGCCAGCAGCCCGGGGACTGGGGAGCAGTTCTTC.

The V call is TRBV6-6, the J call TRBJ1-4; D remains ambiguous. The length of the CDR3 is 12 residues. Germline V gene lookup returns CDR1 MNHNY and CDR2 SVGAGI (reference sequence). Trimming shortened V by 2 bases and J by 5 bases, and 3 bases separated the two germline ends. This chain's CDR3 is CASSYENEKLFF. The CDR3 coding sequence is TGTGCCAGCAGTTACGAGAATGAAAAACTGTTTTTT.

The V call is TRBV27, the J call TRBJ2-7; 7 bases fit TRBD1. This CDR3 is 15 amino acids long. CDR1 MNHEY and CDR2 SMNVEV come from the germline V gene (reference sequence). Trimming cost V 2 bases and J 1 base; bases outside gene matches: 5. The CDR3 sequence: CASSLDRVSSYEQYF. The CDR3 region has the DNA TGTGCCAGCAGTTTAGACAGGGTATCGTCCTACGAGCAGTACTTC.

V and J are TRBV7-6 and TRBJ2-3; the D gene is possibly TRBD2 (5 bases). Between the trimmed V and J ends, which lost 4 bases and 6 bases, there was a span of 20 bases. Germline assignment: CDR1 SGHVS and CDR2 FNYEAQ. This CDR3 contains 16 residues. The CDR3 DNA reads as TGTGCCAGCAGCTCCCCCGACCAAAGAGGGCCCGATACGCAGTATTTT. It is translated as CASSSPDQRGPDTQYF.

This clone was recorded once. The rearrangement uses TRBV18 and TRBJ2-2, with D possibly being TRBD2 (6 bases). Germline CDR1 reads KGHSH; CDR2 reads LQKENI. This CDR3 contains 13 residues. The ends were cut back, 6 bases at V and 9 bases at J, with 14 bases in the middle. The CDR3 loop reads CASSSGGARELFF. For the CDR3, the DNA is TGTGCCAGCTCCTCCGGGGGTGCTCGGGAGCTGTTTTTT.

Here the CDR3 reads CASSYQGGDQPQHF. In DNA form, the CDR3 reads TGTGCCAGCAGCTATCAGGGAGGTGATCAGCCCCAGCATTTT. The chain has TRBV6-5 and TRBJ1-5, with D possibly being TRBD1 (5 bases). The CDR3 extends over 14 amino acids. From germline, CDR1 is MNHEY and CDR2 SVGAGI. The V end was cut by 6 bases, the J end by 5 bases, with 14 bases between.

This rearrangement joins TRBV6-1 to TRBJ1-1, with D perhaps TRBD1 (6 bases). The CDR3 is made up of 14 amino acids. The germline V gene has CDR1 MNHNS and CDR2 SASEGT. Trimming removed 5 bases at V and 2 bases at J, with 12 bases between. This CDR3 is CASSNPGHNTEAFF. CDR3 in DNA: TGTGCCAGCAGTAATCCGGGACACAACACTGAAGCTTTCTTT.

This clone has a handful of counts. The chain has TRBV25-1 and TRBJ2-2; maybe TRBD2 (6 bases). V was trimmed by 3 bases and J by 5 bases, leaving 13 bases between them. Germline-derived CDR1 and CDR2 are MGHDK and SYGVNS. CDR3 length: 15 amino acids. The CDR3 loop is CASSDRASDTGELFF. CDR3 DNA: TGTGCCAGCAGTGATCGGGCTAGCGATACCGGGGAGCTGTTTTTT.

The chain uses TRBV27 and TRBJ2-1; D not certain. Trimming removed 6 bases from V and 6 bases from J, with 6 bases in between. CDR1 and CDR2 (germline): MNHEY, SMNVEV (reference sequence). The CDR3 covers 11 residues. The CDR3 DNA reads TGTGCCAGCAGGCGTACCAATGAGCAGTTCTTC. It specifies CASRRTNEQFF.

The chain uses TRBV9 and TRBJ2-7, with 13 bases that match TRBD2. V shed 4 bases, J shed 3 bases, and the junction held 7 bases outside the gene matches. Per the germline V gene, CDR1 is SGDLS and CDR2 is YYNGEE. CDR3 length: 16 amino acids. For the CDR3, the DNA is TGTGCCAGCAGCCCCCGGACTAGCGGGGGATTCTACGAGCAGTACTTC. As protein: CASSPRTSGGFYEQYF.

The chain joins TRBV21-1 to TRBJ1-5; TRBD1, as called in the table, went unchecked against the DNA. TRBV21-1 is shown as a pseudogene. This CDR3 comprises 17 residues. The CDR3 spells CASSNLPGDRGNQPQHF. The CDR3 DNA follows: TGTGCCAGCAGCAACCTACCTGGGGACAGGGGCAATCAGCCCCAGCATTTT.

The rearrangement joins TRBV30 to TRBJ2-7; the match to TRBD2 covers 10 bases. The V segment lost 2 bases and the J segment 6 bases; nucleotides outside the gene matches: 4. Looked up from germline, CDR1 is GTSNPN and CDR2 is SVGIG (reference sequence). The CDR3 consists of 13 residues. The CDR3 DNA reads as TGTGCCTGGAGTTCTAGCGGGAGTTTCGAGCAGTACTTC. It yields the protein CAWSSSGSFEQYF.

V gene TRBV28 combines with J gene TRBJ2-1; 7 nucleotides line up with TRBD2. CDR3 size: 16 residues. The V gene's germline CDR1 is MDHEN and CDR2 SYDVKM. J gave up 4 bases and V 3 bases, and 9 bases lay outside the gene matches. The CDR3 region is CASSFNRDYTYNEQFF. CDR3 in DNA: TGTGCCAGCAGTTTTAACCGGGACTACACTTACAATGAGCAGTTCTTC.

The rearrangement joins TRBV27 to TRBJ2-7; tentative D call: TRBD1 (5 bases). Trimming cost V 2 bases and J 0 bases, with 26 bases left between them. The germline V gene has CDR1 MNHEY and CDR2 SMNVEV (reference sequence). The CDR3 contains 20 residues. CDR3 region: CASSLVGGASLYLSSYEQYF. The CDR3 bases are TGTGCCAGCAGTTTAGTTGGTGGGGCTTCTCTTTATCTTAGCTCCTACGAGCAGTACTTC.

The chain recombines TRBV11-1 with TRBJ2-7, with D hard to call. The CDR3 has 15 amino acids. CDR1 is SGHAT and CDR2 is FQDESV in the germline V gene (reference sequence). Trimming stripped 0 bases from V and 2 bases from J, with 11 bases between. CDR3 region: CASSLAIQYPYEQYF. CDR3 nucleotides: TGTGCCAGCAGCTTAGCAATACAGTATCCCTACGAGCAGTACTTC.

V gene TRBV7-3 combines with J gene TRBJ2-2; 7 nucleotides align to TRBD2. Per the germline V gene, CDR1 is SGHTA and CDR2 is FQGTGA. The V and J ends lost 5 bases and 6 bases, in that order; junction bases with no gene match: 15. The CDR3 is 17 residues long. This CDR3 is CASSEDPQRGGAGELFF. CDR3 nucleotide sequence: TGTGCCAGCAGCGAAGATCCCCAGCGGGGAGGCGCCGGGGAGCTGTTTTTT.